This TCR beta chain was found in a study of control samples from healthy donors and cancer patients. The germline V gene has CDR1 MDHEN and CDR2 SYDVKM. The CDR3 length is 19 residues. With 3 bases clipped from V and 2 bases from J, the junction kept 11 bases outside the gene matches. Repertoires were generated with immunoSEQ multiplex PCR, while TCRdb's copy carries only in-frame clones and drops some. The sample has 100,000 to 150,000 clones; roughly 91% are singletons. Sequenced sample: PBMCs. This TCR derives from a man aged 45 to 65 with head and neck cancer. V is TRBV28 and J is TRBJ2-3; TRBD2 aligns across 13 bases. This CDR3 is CASSFPTSGRPENTDTQYF. CDR3 nucleotide sequence: TGTGCCAGCAGTTTTCCGACTAGCGGGAGGCCGGAGAACACAGATACGCAGTATTTT.